Given below is one T cell receptor (beta chain) in context. Thawed unstimulated PBMCs were FACS-sorted by CD3, CD4 and CD8 into two populations. Libraries were prepared by immunoSEQ multiplex PCR; TCRdb keeps only in-frame clonotypes and omits some of them. The repertoire holds around 43,000 clones, with about 86% as singletons. This sample is drawn from a study of T cell clones after liver transplantation. Study-wide background: Pre-transplant mixed lymphocyte reactions yielded third-party-reactive TCRbeta sequences as comparators for graft-donor-reactive sequences. Draws occurred before transplant, before withdrawal, and after complete or failed withdrawal. At least one year of complete immunosuppression withdrawal without enzymes over twice normal defined tolerance.

The receptor was isolated from a human patient who received a liver transplant. Some T cells may be supplied by the graft donor. The specimen comprised CD4+ T cells from blood, sampled 24 months after liver transplant.

In DNA form, the CDR3 reads TGTGCCATCAGCCTACAGGAGCTCGGGGAGCTGTTTTTT. This encodes CAISLQELGELFF. The chain has TRBV10-3 and TRBJ2-2; possible D gene TRBD1, 5 bases. Germline loops: CDR1 ENHRY, CDR2 SYGVKD. Deletions cut 6 bases from V and 7 bases from J, with 12 bases between. There are 13 residues in the CDR3.